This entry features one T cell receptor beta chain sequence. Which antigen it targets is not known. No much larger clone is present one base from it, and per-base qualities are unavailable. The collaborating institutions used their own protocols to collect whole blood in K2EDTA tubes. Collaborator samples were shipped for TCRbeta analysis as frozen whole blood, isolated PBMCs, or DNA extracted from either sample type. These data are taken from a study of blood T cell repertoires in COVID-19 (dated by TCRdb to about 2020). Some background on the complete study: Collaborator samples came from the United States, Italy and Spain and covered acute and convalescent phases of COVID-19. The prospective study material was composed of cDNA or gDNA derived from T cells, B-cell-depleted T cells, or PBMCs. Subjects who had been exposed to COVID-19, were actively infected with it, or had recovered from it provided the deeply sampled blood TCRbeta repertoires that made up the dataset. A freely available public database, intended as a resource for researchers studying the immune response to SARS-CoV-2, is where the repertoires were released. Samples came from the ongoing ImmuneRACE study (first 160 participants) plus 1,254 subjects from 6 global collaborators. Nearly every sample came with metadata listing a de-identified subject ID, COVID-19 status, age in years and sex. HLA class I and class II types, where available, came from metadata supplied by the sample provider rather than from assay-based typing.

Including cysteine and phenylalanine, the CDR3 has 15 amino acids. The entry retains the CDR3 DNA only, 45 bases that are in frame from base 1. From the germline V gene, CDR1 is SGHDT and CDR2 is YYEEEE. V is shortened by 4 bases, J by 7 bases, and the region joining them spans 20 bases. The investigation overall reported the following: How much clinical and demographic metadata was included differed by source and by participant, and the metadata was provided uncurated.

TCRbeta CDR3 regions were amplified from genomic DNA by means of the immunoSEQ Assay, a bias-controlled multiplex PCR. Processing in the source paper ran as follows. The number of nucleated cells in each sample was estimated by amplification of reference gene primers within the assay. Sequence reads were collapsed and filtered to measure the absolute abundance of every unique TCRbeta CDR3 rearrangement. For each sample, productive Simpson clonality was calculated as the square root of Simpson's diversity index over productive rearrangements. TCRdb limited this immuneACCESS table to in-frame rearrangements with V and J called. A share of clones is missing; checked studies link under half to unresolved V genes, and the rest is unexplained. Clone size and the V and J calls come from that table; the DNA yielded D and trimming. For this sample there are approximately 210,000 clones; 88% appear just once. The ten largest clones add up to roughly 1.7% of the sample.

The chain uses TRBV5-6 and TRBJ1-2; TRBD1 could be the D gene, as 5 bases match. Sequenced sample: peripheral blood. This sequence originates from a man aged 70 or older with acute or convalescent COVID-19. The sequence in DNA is TGTGCCAGCAGCCCAACCGGCAGGGATTATAGTGGCTACACCTTC. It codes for CASSPTGRDYSGYTF.